This TCR beta chain was identified during a study of post-analysis software for immune sequencing data. Study overall: Progressive-relapsing, secondary progressive and relapsing-remitting multiple sclerosis were among the disease courses included.

cDNA libraries for TCR beta contained unique molecular identifiers. The T cell input of 1 to 10 million gave a few hundred thousand cDNA molecules. MiXCR, applied by TCRdb to the PCR reads, yields one record per CDR3 protein. The sample consists of 600,000 to 700,000 distinct CDR3 sequences, more than 50% of them appearing once. This TCR came from a girl aged 2 to 10 with multiple sclerosis. The sample comprised blood.

The CDR3 sequence is CASSEDGTSAYNEQFF. Written as DNA, the CDR3 is TGTGCCAGCAGTGAAGACGGGACTAGCGCCTACAATGAGCAGTTCTTC. The chain combines TRBV6-1 with TRBJ2-1; 10 nucleotides line up with TRBD2. V lost 1 base to trimming and J lost 2 bases; unmatched junction nucleotides: 2. CDR1 is MNHNS and CDR2 is SASEGT in the germline V gene. CDR3 length: 16 residues.